This T cell receptor (beta chain) came from a study of T cell changes during pregnancy in multiple sclerosis. Here immunoSEQ multiplex PCR was the method, and the copy in TCRdb shows in-frame clones only, minus some. The sample holds 30,000 to 45,000 clones; about 92% are singletons and the top ten take about 27%. CDR3 length: 13 residues. The V end lost 3 bases, the J end lost 8 bases, and 13 bases lay between the germline ends. CDR1 is PRHDT, CDR2 FYEKMQ, per germline (reference sequence). The TCR sequence derives from a female donor with multiple sclerosis, enrolled in a pregnancy study. The rearrangement uses TRBV13 and TRBJ1-1; D perhaps matches TRBD1 (6 bases). The starting material was CD8+ T cells from peripheral blood mononuclear cells, obtained before pregnancy. CDR3 in DNA: TGTGCCAGCAGCTTTCTACAGGGAGCAGAAGCTTTCTTT. Translation: CASSFLQGAEAFF.